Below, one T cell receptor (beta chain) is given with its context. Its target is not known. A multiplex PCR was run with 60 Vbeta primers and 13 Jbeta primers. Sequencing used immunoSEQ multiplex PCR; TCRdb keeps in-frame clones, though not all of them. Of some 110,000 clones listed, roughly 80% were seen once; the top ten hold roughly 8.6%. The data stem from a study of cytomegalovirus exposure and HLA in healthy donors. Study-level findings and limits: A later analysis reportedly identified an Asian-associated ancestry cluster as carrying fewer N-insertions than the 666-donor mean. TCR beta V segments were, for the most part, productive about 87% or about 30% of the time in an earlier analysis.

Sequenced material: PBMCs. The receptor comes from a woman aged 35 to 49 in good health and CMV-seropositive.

The CDR3 region is CASRRLAGTNTQYF. Here the CDR3 DNA reads TGTGCCAGCAGAAGACTAGCGGGGACAAATACGCAGTATTTT. The chain links TRBV5-6 to TRBJ2-3; 11 bases align to TRBD2. From germline, CDR1 is SGHDT and CDR2 YYEEEE. The trim removed 5 bases at V and 7 bases at J, leaving 6 bases unmatched. The CDR3 has 14 amino acids.